The clone carrying this T cell receptor beta chain was seen more than once but under ten times. The data belong to a study of T-cell memory formation after mild COVID-19. Turning to the study itself: TCR clustering was largely donor specific.

TCRdb redid the calling of the 5' RACE reads with MiXCR, one entry per CDR3 protein. This table has some 440,000 distinct CDR3 sequences, approximately 25% appearing once. The CDR3 totals 17 residues. Germline lookup yields CDR1 SGHTA and CDR2 FQGTGA. The V end was cut by 1 base, the J end by 4 bases, with 16 bases between. The sequence was obtained from an adult woman who had mild COVID-19 (a few samples of this study predate the infection). Cell type and time point are not known. Sequenced sample: PBMCs or a T cell subset sorted from them (not recorded which). The rearrangement joins TRBV7-3 to TRBJ2-2, with D possibly being TRBD2 (6 bases). CDR3 bases: TGTGCCAGCAGCTTAAGCCCGGTGCTAGCGCCCACCGGGGAGCTGTTTTTT. Amino acids: CASSLSPVLAPTGELFF.